The T cell receptor beta chain described here comes from a study of cytomegalovirus exposure and HLA in healthy donors. The study's findings and limits: Serostatus for CMV was the only available immune exposure information.

PCR used 60 Vbeta primers and 13 Jbeta primers. Produced via immunoSEQ multiplex PCR; TCRdb's table is partial and in-frame only. The repertoire includes about 160,000 clones, roughly 82% of them detected once, and 2.5% to 3.5% sits in the top ten. Germline values: CDR1 SNHLY, CDR2 FYNNEI. The ends were cut back, 7 bases at V and 0 bases at J, with 23 bases in the middle. The CDR3 length is 18 residues. As concerns this clone: The antigen remains undetermined.

Sequences were obtained from PBMCs. The sequence derives from a woman aged 45-65 years in good health and CMV-seropositive. J is TRBJ2-3 and V is TRBV2, with a possible D match to TRBD2 (5 bases). CDR3 sequence reads: CASTHPYLAGDSTDTQYF. The CDR3 DNA is TGTGCCAGCACTCACCCCTACCTAGCAGGAGATAGCACAGATACGCAGTATTTT.